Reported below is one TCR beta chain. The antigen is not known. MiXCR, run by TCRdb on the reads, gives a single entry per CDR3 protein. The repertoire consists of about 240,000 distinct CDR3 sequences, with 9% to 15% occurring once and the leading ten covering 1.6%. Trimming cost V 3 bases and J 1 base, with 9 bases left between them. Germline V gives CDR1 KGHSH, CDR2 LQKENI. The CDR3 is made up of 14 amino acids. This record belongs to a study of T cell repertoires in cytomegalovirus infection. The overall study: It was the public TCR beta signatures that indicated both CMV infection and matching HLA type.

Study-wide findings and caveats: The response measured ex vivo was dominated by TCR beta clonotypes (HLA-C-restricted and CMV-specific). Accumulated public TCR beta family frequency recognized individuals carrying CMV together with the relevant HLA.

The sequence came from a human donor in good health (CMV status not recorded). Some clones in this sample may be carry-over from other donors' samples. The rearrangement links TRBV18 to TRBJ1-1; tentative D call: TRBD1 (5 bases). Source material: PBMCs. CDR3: CASSPTEGNTEAFF. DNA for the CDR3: TGTGCCAGCTCACCGACAGAAGGGAACACTGAAGCTTTCTTT.